Listed here are 9 T cell receptor beta chains from one sample, sequenced in a study of response to subunit inactivated influenza vaccine (dated by TCRdb to the late 2010s). Preparation of the library involved RT-PCR. Sequencing used an Illumina HiSeq 2500. TCRdb passed the public sequencing reads through fastp at Q25 and MiXCR, retaining productive beta sequences. For every CDR3 protein sequence, its rows merge into one entry that carries the most common genes and DNA. A total of about half a million distinct CDR3 sequences appear in this sample, approximately 11% of them only once. Around 12% of the sample is in the top ten clones. What the time point label conveys for this sample: 45 days after influenza vaccine administration. The sample was PBMCs from blood, taken roughly 48 days after vaccination. The source of these receptors is a man aged 45-65 years who received an inactivated influenza vaccine. Donor details come from another sample of the same person, matched by shared clones.

This clonotype has at least ten counts. The chain uses TRBV5-6 and TRBJ1-2; D ambiguous. Trimming took off 4 bases at V and 3 bases at J, with 16 bases between the two ends. The CDR3 runs to 15 residues. Germline assignment: CDR1 SGHDT and CDR2 YYEEEE. The CDR3 DNA is TGTGCCAGCAGCCGCGGCGTCTGGGAAGACTATGGCTACACCTTC. Protein sequence: CASSRGVWEDYGYTF.

This clonotype was seen many times. The J gene is TRBJ1-2, the V gene TRBV20-1; D remains ambiguous. Germline V lookup: CDR1 DFQATT, CDR2 SNEGSKA (reference sequence). CDR3 length: 14 amino acids. Between the trimmed V and J ends, which lost 0 bases and 2 bases, there was a span of 10 bases. The CDR3 loop reads CSARDLMENYGYTF. The CDR3, as DNA: TGCAGTGCTAGAGATCTTATGGAAAACTATGGCTACACCTTC.

In its sample, this clonotype was seen many times. DNA for the CDR3: TGCGCCAGCAGCCACACCCAGGGCTTTGGCTACGAGCAGTACTTC. Its protein product is CASSHTQGFGYEQYF. This chain joins TRBV4-1 and TRBJ2-7, with D possibly TRBD1 on 5 matching bases. The CDR3 sequence is 15 residues long. V dropped 3 bases and J dropped 3 bases, with 15 bases sitting between them. Germline loops: CDR1 MGHRA, CDR2 YSYEKL.

This clonotype showed up just a few times. This chain joins TRBV12-3 or TRBV12-4 and TRBJ1-6; D perhaps matches TRBD1 (5 bases). Trimming cost V 6 bases and J 5 bases, with 14 bases left between them. The CDR3 sequence is 15 residues long. The CDR3 is CASRPSPGHNSPLHF. DNA for the CDR3: TGTGCCAGCAGACCAAGCCCGGGACATAATTCACCCCTCCACTTT.

This clonotype was counted only a few times. V is TRBV29-1 and J is TRBJ1-2; D might be TRBD1 (6 bases). V gave up 3 bases and J gave up 5 bases, with 10 bases separating them. The CDR3 is 12 amino acids. The germline gives CDR1 SQVTM, CDR2 ANQGSEA. CDR3 region: CSVEDRGYGYTF. The CDR3 nucleotides are TGCAGCGTTGAGGACAGAGGGTATGGCTACACCTTC.

There are a few counts of this clonotype. V is TRBV6-5 and J is TRBJ1-1; D might be TRBD1 (6 bases). Trimming stripped 0 bases from V and 0 bases from J, with 14 bases between. This CDR3 has 17 residues. Germline V gene sequence: CDR1 MNHEY, CDR2 SVGAGI. CDR3 loop: CASSYSMVRGLNTEAFF. CDR3 DNA sequence: TGTGCCAGCAGTTACTCGATGGTCAGGGGACTGAACACTGAAGCTTTCTTT.

Many counts were recorded for this clonotype. The rearrangement uses TRBV7-6 and TRBJ1-1; D is unresolved. The germline V gene encodes CDR1 SGHVS and CDR2 FNYEAQ. Trimming left V 1 base short and J 4 bases short, with 16 bases between. The CDR3 covers 16 residues. The CDR3 loop reads CASSLVGGERSTEAFF. In DNA, the CDR3 is TGTGCCAGCAGCTTAGTAGGTGGGGAAAGGAGCACTGAAGCTTTCTTT.

This clonotype was counted between two and nine times. This chain connects TRBV10-3 to TRBJ1-2; tentative D call: TRBD1 (5 bases). CDR1 is ENHRY and CDR2 is SYGVKD in the germline V gene. Trimming removed 10 bases at V and 2 bases at J, with 17 bases between. The CDR3 consists of 14 residues. CDR3 coding DNA: TGTGCCACTGGTCAAGGGGACCTCAACTATGGCTACACCTTC. This gives the protein CATGQGDLNYGYTF.

The chain links TRBV7-2 to TRBJ2-7, with TRBD2 identical over 12 bases. J was trimmed by 1 base and V by 2 bases; bases with no gene match: 6. Germline V lookup: CDR1 SGHTA, CDR2 FQGNSA. CDR3 size: 17 residues. In DNA form, the CDR3 reads TGTGCCAGCAGCTTATCGGCTAGCGGGGGGGAATCCTACGAGCAGTACTTC. It encodes CASSLSASGGESYEQYF.